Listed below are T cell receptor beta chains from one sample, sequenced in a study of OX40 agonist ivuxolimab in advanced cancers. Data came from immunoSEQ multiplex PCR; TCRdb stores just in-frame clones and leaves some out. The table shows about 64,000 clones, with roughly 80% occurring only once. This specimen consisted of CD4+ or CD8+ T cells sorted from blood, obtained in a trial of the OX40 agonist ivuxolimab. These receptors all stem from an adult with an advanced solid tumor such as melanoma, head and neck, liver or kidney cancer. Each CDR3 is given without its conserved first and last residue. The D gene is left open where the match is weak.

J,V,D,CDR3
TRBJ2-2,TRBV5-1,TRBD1,ASSSDRVNGELF
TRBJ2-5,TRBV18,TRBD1,ASRTGETQY
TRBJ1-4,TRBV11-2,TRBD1,ASSLGTGGVGEKLF
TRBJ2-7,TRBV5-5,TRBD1,ASSSGGYEQY
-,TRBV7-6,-,ASSRTDSTYEQY
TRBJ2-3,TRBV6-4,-,ASGAEWGDTQY
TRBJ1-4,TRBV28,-,ASSGGREKLF
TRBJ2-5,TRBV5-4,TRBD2,ASSGVAGGGETQY
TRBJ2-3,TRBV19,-,ASSIGTEQY
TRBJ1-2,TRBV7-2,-,ASSPLSGSIDGYT
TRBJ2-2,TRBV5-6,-,ASSLIGIGELF
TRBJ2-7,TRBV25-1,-,ATREVYEQY
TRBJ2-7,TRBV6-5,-,ASSRTRQAYEQY
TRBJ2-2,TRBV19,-,ASSSRDSPGELF
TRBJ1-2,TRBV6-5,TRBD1,ASSYLGTGNLYGYT
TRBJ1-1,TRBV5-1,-,ASRRESNTEAF
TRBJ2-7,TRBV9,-,ASSVASGNYEQY
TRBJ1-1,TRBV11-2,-,ASSPSFGANTEAF
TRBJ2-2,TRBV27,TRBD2,ASSPQLAGVSSGELF
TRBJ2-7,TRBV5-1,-,ASSLLTSSYEQY
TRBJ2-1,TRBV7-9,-,ASSLALPSYNEQF
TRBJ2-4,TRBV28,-,ASSLGWQNIQY
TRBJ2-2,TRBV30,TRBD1,AWGQGANTGELF
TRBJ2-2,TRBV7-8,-,ASSPEGSGNELF
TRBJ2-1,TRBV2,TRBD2,ASRALAGSSYNEQF
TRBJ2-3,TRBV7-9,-,ASSLVGPTDTQY
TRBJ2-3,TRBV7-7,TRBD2,ASSLQRGGSDTQY
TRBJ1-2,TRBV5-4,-,ASSGQLANYGYT
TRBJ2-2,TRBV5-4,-,ASSYPGSSLDGELF
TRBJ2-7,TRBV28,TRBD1,ASSLIGTGKNEQY
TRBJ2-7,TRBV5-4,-,ASSSSTYEQY
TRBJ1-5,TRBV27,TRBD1,ASSPYRGGLPQH
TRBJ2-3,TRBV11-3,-,ASSLWRASTQY
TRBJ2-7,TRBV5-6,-,ASSSLMGSYEQY
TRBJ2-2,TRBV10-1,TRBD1,ASSESGTGSGELF
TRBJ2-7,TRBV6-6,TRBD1,ASSRDRVGYEQY
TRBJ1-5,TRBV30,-,AWSETGNQPQH
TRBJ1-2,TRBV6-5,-,ASSSSWQGRGYT
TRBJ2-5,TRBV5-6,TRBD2,ASSLILGLGKETQY
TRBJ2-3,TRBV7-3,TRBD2,ASRSGLALDTQY
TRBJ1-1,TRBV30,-,AWSPSGGLNTEAF
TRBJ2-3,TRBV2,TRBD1,ASMRDRGLGTQY
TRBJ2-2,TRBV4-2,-,ASSQDNTRNTGELF
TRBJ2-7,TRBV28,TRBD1,ASSQGDYEQY
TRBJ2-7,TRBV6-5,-,ASSIIHEQY
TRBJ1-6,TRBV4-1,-,ASSLSADSIKASPLH